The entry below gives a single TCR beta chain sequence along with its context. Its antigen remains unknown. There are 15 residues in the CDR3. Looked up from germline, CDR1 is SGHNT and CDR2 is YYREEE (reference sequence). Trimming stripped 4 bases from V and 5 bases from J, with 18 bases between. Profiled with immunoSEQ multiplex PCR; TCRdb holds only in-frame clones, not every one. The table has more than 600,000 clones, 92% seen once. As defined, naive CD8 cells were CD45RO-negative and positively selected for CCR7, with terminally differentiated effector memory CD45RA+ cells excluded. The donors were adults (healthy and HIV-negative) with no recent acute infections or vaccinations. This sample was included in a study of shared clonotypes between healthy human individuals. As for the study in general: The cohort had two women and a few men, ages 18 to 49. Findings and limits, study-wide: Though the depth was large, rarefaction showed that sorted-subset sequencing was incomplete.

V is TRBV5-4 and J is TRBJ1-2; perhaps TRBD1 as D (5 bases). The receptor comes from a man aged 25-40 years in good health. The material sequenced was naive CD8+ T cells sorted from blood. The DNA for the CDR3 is TGTGCCAGCAGCACCGAGGGGCCCTTAGGGTATGGCTACACCTTC. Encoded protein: CASSTEGPLGYGYTF. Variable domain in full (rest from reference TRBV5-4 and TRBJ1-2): ETGVTQSPTHLIKTRGQQVTLRCSSQSGHNTVSWYQQALGQGPQFIFQYYREEENGRGNFPPRFSGLQFPNYSSELNVNALELDDSALYLCASSTEGPLGYGYTFGSGTRLTVV.